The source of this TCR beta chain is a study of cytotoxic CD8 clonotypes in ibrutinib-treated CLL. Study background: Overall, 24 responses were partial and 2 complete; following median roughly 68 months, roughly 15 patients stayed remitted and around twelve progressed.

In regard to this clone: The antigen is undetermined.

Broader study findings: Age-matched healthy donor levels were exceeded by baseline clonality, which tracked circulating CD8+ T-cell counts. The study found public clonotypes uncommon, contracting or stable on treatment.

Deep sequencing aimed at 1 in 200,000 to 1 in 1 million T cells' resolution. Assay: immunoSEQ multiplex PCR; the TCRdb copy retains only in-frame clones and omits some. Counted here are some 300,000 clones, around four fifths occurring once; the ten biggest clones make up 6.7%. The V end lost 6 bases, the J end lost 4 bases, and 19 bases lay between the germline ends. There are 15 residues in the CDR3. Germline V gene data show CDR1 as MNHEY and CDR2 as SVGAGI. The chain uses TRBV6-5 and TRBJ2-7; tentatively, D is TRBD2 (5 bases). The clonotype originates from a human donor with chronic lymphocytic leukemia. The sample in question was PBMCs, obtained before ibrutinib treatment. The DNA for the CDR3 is TGTGCCAGCAGCCCCGGGAACTCGGTTAGGTACGAGCAGTACTTC. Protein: CASSPGNSVRYEQYF.